This TCR beta chain was profiled in a study of neoadjuvant anti-PD-1 for oral cavity cancer. General study results and limits: TCR analyses covered only a few patients per response group. Higher pretreatment blood Treg/Th17 ratios correlated with higher pretreatment blood and lower post-treatment tumor TCRbeta clonality. Post-nivolumab, blood T cell clonality was significantly elevated in non-responders.

Concerning this clone itself: The target antigen is unknown.

This CDR3 has 17 residues. The V and J ends lost 0 bases and 0 bases respectively, with 16 bases between them. Germline V gives CDR1 SGHNT, CDR2 YYREEE (reference sequence). Time point specified: after neoadjuvant nivolumab, at surgical resection. TCRdb's table, derived via immunoSEQ multiplex PCR, lists solely in-frame clones and lacks some. The table lists roughly 68,000 clones, about 90% of them singletons. This receptor was obtained from a person aged 40-85 years with oral cavity squamous cell carcinoma. This chain connects TRBV5-4 to TRBJ2-7; TRBD2 is a possible D gene (6 bases). The sequenced sample was PBMCs, obtained after nivolumab (anti-PD-1) treatment. CDR3: CASSLAGGAGISYEQYF. CDR3 nucleotide sequence: TGTGCCAGCAGCTTGGCCGGTGGGGCGGGGATCTCCTACGAGCAGTACTTC.